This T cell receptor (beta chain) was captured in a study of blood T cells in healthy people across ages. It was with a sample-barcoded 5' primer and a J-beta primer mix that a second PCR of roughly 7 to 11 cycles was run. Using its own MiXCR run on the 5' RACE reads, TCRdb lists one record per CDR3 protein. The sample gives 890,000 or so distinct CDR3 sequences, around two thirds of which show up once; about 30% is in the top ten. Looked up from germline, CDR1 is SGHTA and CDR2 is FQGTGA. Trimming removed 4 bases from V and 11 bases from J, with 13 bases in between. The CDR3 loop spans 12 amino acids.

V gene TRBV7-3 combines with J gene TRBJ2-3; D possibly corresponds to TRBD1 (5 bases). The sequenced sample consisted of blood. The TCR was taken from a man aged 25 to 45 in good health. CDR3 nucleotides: TGTGCCAGCAGCTCAGGGCATGGTTTGCAGTATTTT. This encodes CASSSGHGLQYF.